Below, 5 T cell receptor beta chains from the same sample are listed, as sequenced in a study of T-cell memory formation after mild COVID-19. TCRdb processed the 5' RACE reads anew with MiXCR; each CDR3 protein has one entry. The sample shows some 410,000 distinct CDR3 sequences, about 25% of them seen only once. The sequencing sample was made of PBMCs or a T cell subset sorted from them (not recorded which). The receptors were gathered from an adult woman who had mild COVID-19 (a few samples of this study predate the infection). Cell type and time point are not known.

In this sample, this clonotype turned up a few times. The rearrangement uses TRBV7-8 and TRBJ1-4; D is perhaps TRBD1 (5 bases). Trimming shortened V by 1 base and J by 8 bases, and 17 bases separated the two germline ends. The CDR3 runs 16 residues. Germline V lookup: CDR1 SGHVS, CDR2 FQNEAQ. CDR3 sequence (DNA): TGTGCCAGCAGCTTAGATCGTGTACAGGTGTTAGAAAAACTGTTTTTT. It yields the protein CASSLDRVQVLEKLFF.

In this sample, this clonotype turned up a few times. The gene calls are TRBV7-2 and TRBJ1-6; 8 bases agree with TRBD1. The CDR3 extends over 15 amino acids. Germline CDR1 reads SGHTA; CDR2 reads FQGNSA. V lost 3 bases to trimming and J lost 6 bases; unmatched junction nucleotides: 4. CDR3 nucleotide sequence: TGTGCCAGCAGCTTGGGGGACAGGATTAATTCACCCCTCCACTTT. Translation gives CASSLGDRINSPLHF.

This clonotype was seen a handful of times. This rearrangement joins TRBV7-8 to TRBJ2-1; either TRBD1 or TRBD2 may supply D (6 bases each). Germline CDR1 and CDR2: SGHVS and FQNEAQ. This CDR3 is built from 14 residues. The ends were cut back, 1 base at V and 6 bases at J, with 10 bases in the middle. CDR3 protein: CASSLVGGFNEQFF. The CDR3 DNA is TGTGCCAGCAGCTTAGTGGGGGGCTTCAATGAGCAGTTCTTC.

The rearrangement joins TRBV12-3 or TRBV12-4 to TRBJ2-7, with D perhaps TRBD1 or TRBD2 (5 bases each). V was trimmed by 6 bases and J by 0 bases, leaving 15 bases between them. The CDR3 is 15 residues long. CDR3 amino acids: CASSGPERGSYEQYF. DNA of the CDR3: TGTGCCAGCAGCGGTCCTGAGAGGGGCTCCTACGAGCAGTACTTC.

This chain uses TRBV4-2 with TRBJ1-5; D gene ambiguous. The CDR3 has 12 residues. Deletions cut 1 base from V and 5 bases from J, with 3 bases between. In germline, CDR1 is LGHNA, CDR2 YNFKEQ. The CDR3 DNA reads as TGTGCCAGCAGCCAAGGAGATCAGCCCCAGCATTTT. This gives the protein CASSQGDQPQHF.